The 14 T cell receptor beta chains given below trace back to one sample, sequenced in a study of T cells in Graves' hyperthyroidism and ophthalmopathy. Amplified regions were TCR beta CDR3 sequences from RNA transcripts. An initial round of RT-PCR targeting the TCR CDR3 relied on the HTBI primer set. TCRdb analysed the multiplex PCR reads with MiXCR anew, one entry per CDR3 protein. The table lists about 380,000 distinct CDR3 sequences, roughly 14% of them singletons. Sequenced input: blood. The receptors shown here come from a man aged 25-45 years with Graves' hyperthyroidism that later progressed to Graves' ophthalmopathy.

DNA for the CDR3: TGTGCCAGCTCACCACCGGGGGCCTTAGGCTACACCTTC. Its protein is CASSPPGALGYTF. The chain carries TRBV18 and TRBJ1-2, with D possibly being TRBD1 (6 bases). There are 13 residues in the CDR3. Germline V gene sequence: CDR1 KGHSH, CDR2 LQKENI. The V and J ends lost 0 bases and 8 bases respectively, with 10 bases between them. Based on the CDR3 plus reference TRBV18 and TRBJ1-2, the full variable domain is NAGVMQNPRHLVRRRGQEARLRCSPMKGHSHVYWYRQLPEEGLKFMVYLQKENIIDESGMPKERFSAEFPKEGPSILRIQQVVRGDSAAYFCASSPPGALGYTFGSGTRLTVV.

This clonotype was detected only a few times. The CDR3 protein is CATAGARSKETQYF. DNA for the CDR3: TGTGCCACCGCAGGGGCACGATCCAAAGAGACCCAGTACTTC. The chain combines TRBV11-2 with TRBJ2-5, with D possibly TRBD1 on 6 matching bases. V lost 10 bases and J 3 bases, leaving 18 bases between the germline ends. This CDR3 spans 14 amino acids. Germline V lookup: CDR1 SGHAT, CDR2 FQNNGV.

This clonotype was counted only a few times. Just one base apart from a much larger clone, this may be a read error. The chain has TRBV6-1 and TRBJ1-2; D gene uncertain. Germline loops: CDR1 MNHNS, CDR2 SASEGT. The CDR3 is made up of 17 amino acids. Here the CDR3 DNA reads TGTGCCGGCAGTGAAGACGTGATGGCTGGGGTGGACTATGGCTACACCTTC. It translates to CAGSEDVMAGVDYGYTF.

This clonotype appeared many times. The CDR3 region is CSARDPQEIPTDTQYF. CDR3 nucleotides: TGCAGTGCTAGAGATCCCCAAGAGATACCTACAGATACGCAGTATTTT. The chain couples TRBV20-1 to TRBJ2-3; D gene ambiguous. Germline CDR1 reads DFQATT; CDR2 reads SNEGSKA (reference sequence). Trimming cost V 0 bases and J 3 bases, with 16 bases left between them. CDR3 length: 16 amino acids.

In regard to this clonotype: A much larger clone differs by one base, so this may be a read error. The V gene is TRBV5-5, the J gene TRBJ2-5; 11 nucleotides align to TRBD1. This CDR3 has 16 residues. Germline loops: CDR1 SGHKS, CDR2 YYEKEE (reference sequence). The CDR3 loop reads CVSSSDRTGGVETQYF. The CDR3 DNA reads as TGTGTCAGCAGCTCTGATCGGACAGGGGGCGTCGAGACCCAGTACTTC.

This clonotype was counted at least ten times. This chain joins TRBV28 and TRBJ2-1, with D possibly TRBD1 on 6 matching bases. CDR1 is MDHEN, CDR2 SYDVKM, per germline. V lost 5 bases and J lost 6, with 11 bases in between. This CDR3 has 13 amino acids. CDR3 sequence (DNA): TGTGCCAGCAGTACCGTGGACAGCAATGAGCAGTTCTTC. It specifies CASSTVDSNEQFF.

This clonotype was seen more than once but under ten times. The V and J genes are TRBV20-1 and TRBJ2-6, with 9 nucleotides matching TRBD1. The CDR3 is 16 amino acids. The V gene end was trimmed by 5 bases and the J gene end by 4 bases; junction bases not matched to a gene: 9. The V gene's germline CDR1 is DFQATT and CDR2 SNEGSKA (reference sequence). The CDR3 DNA reads as TGCAGTGCTTACGGACAGGGGAGTGCCGGGGCCAACGTCCTGACTTTC. This codes for CSAYGQGSAGANVLTF.

As for this clonotype: A much larger clone is a single base away; this may be a read error. This rearrangement joins TRBV13 to TRBJ1-4, with no clear D. Germline V gene data show CDR1 as PRHDT and CDR2 as FYEKMQ (reference sequence). The CDR3 has 14 residues. The CDR3 loop is CASRAATSNEKVFF. The CDR3 DNA follows: TGTGCCAGCAGGGCCGCGACATCTAATGAAAAAGTGTTTTTT.

This clonotype was detected many times. The chain carries TRBV20-1 and TRBJ2-5; 8 bases align to TRBD2. This CDR3 has 15 amino acids. V shed 0 bases and J 4 bases; nucleotides not matched to a gene: 7. CDR1 and CDR2 from the germline V gene are DFQATT and SNEGSKA (reference sequence). The CDR3 DNA reads as TGCAGTGCTAGAGAAAGCGGGGGCTACCGAGAGACCCAGTACTTC. Its protein product is CSARESGGYRETQYF.

This clonotype appeared many times. V and J are TRBV10-3 and TRBJ2-3; perhaps TRBD1 as D (5 bases). The germline V and J ends were trimmed by 3 bases and 0 bases, with 7 bases remaining between them. Germline V gene sequence: CDR1 ENHRY, CDR2 SYGVKD. The CDR3 sequence is 14 residues long. CDR3 loop: CAISDRASTDTQYF. The CDR3 region has the DNA TGTGCCATCAGTGACAGGGCAAGCACAGATACGCAGTATTTT.

This clonotype was observed a handful of times. The chain recombines TRBV19 with TRBJ2-1; tentative D call: TRBD1 (5 bases). Trimming took off 4 bases at V and 2 bases at J, with 12 bases between the two ends. This CDR3 spans 15 amino acids. Germline-derived CDR1 and CDR2 are LNHDA and SQIVND (reference sequence). This chain's CDR3 is CASSRPQGTYNEQFF. The CDR3 DNA sequence: TGTGCCAGTAGTAGACCCCAGGGAACCTACAATGAGCAGTTCTTC.

In its sample, this clonotype was seen many times. The chain links TRBV11-2 to TRBJ1-1; no clear D. This CDR3 region has 16 residues. The V end was cut by 4 bases, the J end by 4 bases, with 19 bases between. The germline CDR1 and CDR2 sequences are SGHAT and FQNNGV. Here the CDR3 reads CASSWGAPLGSTEAFF. Written as DNA, the CDR3 is TGTGCCAGCAGCTGGGGTGCACCCCTAGGGAGCACTGAAGCTTTCTTT.

This clonotype was seen many times. This rearrangement joins TRBV25-1 to TRBJ1-1; TRBD1 matches 7 bases. The CDR3 has 14 amino acids. The J segment lost 2 bases and the V segment lost 2 bases, leaving 2 bases of the junction unmatched. Germline lookup yields CDR1 MGHDK and CDR2 SYGVNS. CDR3 sequence reads: CASSEVGGNTEAFF. The CDR3 DNA reads as TGTGCCAGCAGTGAAGTAGGGGGCAACACTGAAGCTTTCTTT.

The chain recombines TRBV10-3 with TRBJ1-2, with 7 bases fitting TRBD1. Looked up from germline, CDR1 is ENHRY and CDR2 is SYGVKD. The CDR3 consists of 15 residues. V shed 0 bases, J shed 5 bases, and the junction held 6 bases outside the gene matches. CDR3 sequence: CAISESKGAKYGYTF. The DNA for the CDR3 is TGTGCCATCAGTGAGTCGAAGGGGGCGAAATATGGCTACACCTTC.